This TCR beta chain originates from a study of CD8 T cells in ankylosing spondylitis. The study's findings and limits: A TCR beta motif of 7 to 9 highly homologous variants seemed to mark ankylosing spondylitis blood. CD8+ cells made up the disease-linked clones, which were relatively rare in peripheral blood.

The CDR3 extends over 12 amino acids. V lost 6 bases, J lost 7 bases, and 9 bases lay in between. Germline assignment: CDR1 MGHRA and CDR2 YSYEKL. This clonotype was observed at least ten times. Antigen: not known. TCRdb recomputed calls from the 5' RACE reads with MiXCR, one row per CDR3 protein. This table has fewer than 550,000 distinct CDR3 sequences, approximately 5% appearing once. The chain carries TRBV4-1 and TRBJ1-4; D gene ambiguous. Sample: blood, either unsorted or a sorted T cell fraction (not recorded which). The clonotype was recovered from a male donor with ankylosing spondylitis. The CDR3 DNA follows: TGCGCCAGCAGGCACGTGGGTGAAAAACTGTTTTTT. Protein sequence: CASRHVGEKLFF.